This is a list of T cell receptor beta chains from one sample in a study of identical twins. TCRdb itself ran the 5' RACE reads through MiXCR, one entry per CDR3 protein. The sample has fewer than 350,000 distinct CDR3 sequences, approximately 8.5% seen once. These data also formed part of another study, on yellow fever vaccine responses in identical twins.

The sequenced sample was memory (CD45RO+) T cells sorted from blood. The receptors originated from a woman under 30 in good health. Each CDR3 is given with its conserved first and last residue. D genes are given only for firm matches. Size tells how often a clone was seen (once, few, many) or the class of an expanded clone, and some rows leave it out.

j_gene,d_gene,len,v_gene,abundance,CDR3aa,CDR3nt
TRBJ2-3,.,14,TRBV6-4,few,CASSEGGDTDTQYF,TGTGCCAGCAGTGAAGGGGGGGACACAGATACGCAGTATTTT
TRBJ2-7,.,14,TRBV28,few,CASSLGLSGGEQYF,TGTGCCAGCAGCCTAGGGTTGTCTGGGGGCGAGCAGTACTTC
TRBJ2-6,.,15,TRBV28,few,CASSLAGTGANVLTF,TGTGCCAGCAGTTTAGCGGGCACTGGGGCCAACGTCCTGACTTTC
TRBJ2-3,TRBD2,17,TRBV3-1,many,CASSQEPWRGVTDTQYF,TGTGCCAGCAGCCAGGAGCCTTGGCGGGGGGTCACAGATACGCAGTATTTT
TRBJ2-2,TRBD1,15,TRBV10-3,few,CAGGQGAPDTGELFF,TGTGCCGGAGGACAGGGGGCGCCCGACACCGGGGAGCTGTTTTTT
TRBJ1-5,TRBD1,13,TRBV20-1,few,CRARTGVNQPQHF,TGCAGGGCTAGGACAGGGGTCAATCAGCCCCAGCATTTT
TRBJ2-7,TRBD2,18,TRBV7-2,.,CASSPSGKSAAFSYEQYF,TGTGCCAGCAGCCCTAGCGGGAAATCCGCCGCCTTCTCCTACGAGCAGTACTTC
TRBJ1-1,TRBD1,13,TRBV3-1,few,CASSRPGGTEAFF,TGTGCCAGCAGCCGTCCAGGGGGCACTGAAGCTTTCTTT
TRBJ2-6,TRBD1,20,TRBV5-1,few,CASSLGLGTDPSSGANVLTF,TGCGCCAGCAGCTTGGGCCTTGGGACAGATCCTAGCTCTGGGGCCAACGTCCTGACTTTC
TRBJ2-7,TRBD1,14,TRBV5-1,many,CASSFRTGGYEQYF,TGCGCCAGCAGCTTTCGGACAGGGGGCTACGAGCAGTACTTC
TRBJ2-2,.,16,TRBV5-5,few,CASSSQGTVNTGELFF,TGTGCCAGCAGTTCACAGGGAACCGTCAACACCGGGGAGCTGTTTTTT
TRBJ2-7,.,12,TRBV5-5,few,CASSLRADEQYF,TGTGCCAGCAGCCTGCGGGCAGACGAGCAGTACTTC
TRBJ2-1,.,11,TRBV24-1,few,CAAGRGNEQFF,TGTGCCGCAGGTCGGGGTAATGAGCAGTTCTTC
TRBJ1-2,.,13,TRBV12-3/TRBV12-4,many,CASSNSGKDGYTF,TGTGCCAGCAGTAATTCAGGGAAGGATGGCTACACCTTC
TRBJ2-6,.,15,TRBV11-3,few,CASSRGVAGANVLTF,TGTGCCAGCAGCCGAGGGGTAGCCGGGGCCAACGTCCTGACTTTC
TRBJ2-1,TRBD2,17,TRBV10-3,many,CAISSPPGTSGYNEQFF,TGTGCCATCAGTAGCCCCCCCGGGACTAGCGGCTACAATGAGCAGTTCTTC
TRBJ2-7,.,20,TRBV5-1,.,CASSPTLGDRVRRAGVEQYF,TGCGCCAGCAGCCCCACCTTGGGGGACAGGGTTCGCCGAGCGGGAGTCGAGCAGTACTTC
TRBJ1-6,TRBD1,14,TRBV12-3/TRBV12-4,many,CASSPTGGHSPLHF,TGTGCCAGCAGTCCGACAGGGGGCCATTCACCCCTCCACTTT
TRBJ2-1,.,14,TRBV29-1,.,CSVEKLISYNEQFF,TGCAGCGTTGAAAAGCTGATCTCCTACAATGAGCAGTTCTTC
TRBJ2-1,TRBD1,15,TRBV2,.,CASRTGTGIYNEQFF,TGTGCCAGCAGGACCGGGACAGGGATCTACAATGAGCAGTTCTTC
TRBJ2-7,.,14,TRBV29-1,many,CSVEDPQGPYEQYF,TGCAGCGTTGAAGATCCCCAGGGTCCCTACGAGCAGTACTTC
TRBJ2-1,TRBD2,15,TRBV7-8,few,CASTPGGRAKNEQFF,TGTGCCAGCACTCCCGGCGGGAGGGCTAAGAATGAGCAGTTCTTC
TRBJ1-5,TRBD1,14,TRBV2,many,CASSDDRGYQPQHF,TGTGCCAGCAGTGATGACAGGGGGTATCAGCCCCAGCATTTT
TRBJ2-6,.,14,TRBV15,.,CATSASSGANVLTF,TGTGCCACCAGCGCTAGCTCTGGGGCCAACGTCCTGACTTTC
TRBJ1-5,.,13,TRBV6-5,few,CASSYSANQPQHF,TGTGCCAGCAGTTATAGTGCTAATCAGCCCCAGCATTTT